This T cell receptor (beta chain) was identified during a study of T-cell memory formation after mild COVID-19. MiXCR, run by TCRdb on the 5' RACE reads, gives a single entry per CDR3 protein. The data contain fewer than 250,000 distinct CDR3 sequences, about 27% of them singletons. V trimming: 5 bases; J trimming: 7 bases; junction bases outside the gene matches: 12. This CDR3 has 18 residues. Germline V lookup: CDR1 SGHTA, CDR2 FQGTGA. Sequencing was performed on PBMCs or a T cell subset sorted from them (not recorded which). This chain uses TRBV7-3 with TRBJ2-1; the match to TRBD2 covers 15 bases. The source is an adult woman who had mild COVID-19 (a few samples of this study predate the infection). Cell type and time point are not known. CDR3 nucleotide sequence: TGTGCCAGCAGCGACCCCGGCGGACTAGCGGGAGGGCGGAATGAGCAGTTCTTC. Its translation: CASSDPGGLAGGRNEQFF.